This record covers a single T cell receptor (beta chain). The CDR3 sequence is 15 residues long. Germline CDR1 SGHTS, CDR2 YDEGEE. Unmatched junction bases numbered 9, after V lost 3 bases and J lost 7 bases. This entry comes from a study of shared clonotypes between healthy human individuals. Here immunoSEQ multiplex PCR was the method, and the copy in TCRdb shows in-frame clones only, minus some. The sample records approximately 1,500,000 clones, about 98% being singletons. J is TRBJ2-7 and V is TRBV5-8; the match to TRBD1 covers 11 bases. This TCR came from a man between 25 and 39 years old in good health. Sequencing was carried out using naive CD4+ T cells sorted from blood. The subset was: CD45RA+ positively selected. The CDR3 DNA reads TGTGCCAGCAGCTGGGCCGGACAGGGGGCGGGAGAGCAGTACTTC. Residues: CASSWAGQGAGEQYF.